The 2 T cell receptor beta chains listed next were all sequenced from one sample in a study of early T cells in non-severe SARS-CoV-2 infection. From the 5' RACE reads, TCRdb called clonotypes with MiXCR, one entry per CDR3 protein. The table lists around 70,000 distinct CDR3 sequences, more than 8.5% of them singletons. Specimen: whole blood, collected at baseline. These receptors all come from an adult who was a healthcare worker with PCR-confirmed SARS-CoV-2 infection or an uninfected control (not recorded which).

This clonotype has only a few counts. The chain carries TRBV29-1 and TRBJ2-3; 7 bases match TRBD1. This CDR3 is built from 16 residues. Unmatched junction bases numbered 16, after V lost 7 bases and J lost 3 bases. The germline V gene has CDR1 SQVTM and CDR2 ANQGSEA. CDR3 bases: TGCAGCGAATACTTACGACGGGACAGCAATACAGATACGCAGTATTTT. This gives the protein CSEYLRRDSNTDTQYF.

The chain carries TRBV29-1 and TRBJ1-1, with D possibly matching TRBD1 (5 bases). V was trimmed by 1 base and J by 1 base, leaving 7 bases between them. Germline CDR1 and CDR2: SQVTM and ANQGSEA. This CDR3 is built from 13 residues. The DNA of the CDR3 is TGCAGCGTTGAAGGGGGACCGAACACTGAAGCTTTCTTT. This gives the protein CSVEGGPNTEAFF.